This T cell receptor beta chain was obtained from a study of tumor-infiltrating lymphocytes in primary liver carcinoma. Study summary: The patient population consisted of men and women between 30 and 69 years of age. These were node-negative, non-metastatic T1-T3 tumors of roughly 4.2 to 10 cm. Sample counts of productive TCRbeta reads spanned roughly 3.65 to 7.13 million; these counts were similar across tissue types. The study's findings and limits: Against blood, tumors held a significantly higher top-250-clone fraction (p = 0.039).

TCR beta cDNA was reverse-transcribed from about 550 ng of total RNA. The reaction used a constant-region primer and ProtoScript II reverse transcriptase. Nested multiplex PCR, run for three rounds with slightly modified ARM-PCR, yielded TCR beta libraries. Forward primers for TRBV1-TRBV30 and a C-beta reverse primer served the first two PCR rounds, at about 9 cycles each. TCRdb passed the multiplex PCR reads through MiXCR, listing each CDR3 protein once. The data show 320,000 or so distinct CDR3 sequences, approximately 60% seen once. For blood RNA, unsorted whole blood served as the source, and germline DNA was extracted too. This clonotype was found many times. Antigen: not known. V was pared by 0 bases and J by 1 base, with 11 bases between. The CDR3 spans 16 residues. Germline V gene lookup returns CDR1 LGHNA and CDR2 YNFKEQ.

The genes are TRBV4-2 and TRBJ2-3; D unresolved. Sequencing input: peripheral blood. The clonotype comes from a middle-aged man with primary liver carcinoma and hepatitis B virus infection. The CDR3 loop reads CASSQDLQGGTDTQYF. CDR3 in DNA: TGTGCCAGCAGCCAAGATCTGCAAGGAGGCACAGATACGCAGTATTTT.